These 32 T cell receptor beta chains originate from one sample sequenced in a study of T cells in localized non-small cell lung cancer. Sequencing was performed with immunoSEQ multiplex PCR; in TCRdb, only in-frame clones are kept and a portion is missing. The sample holds around 90,000 clones, around 81% seen once. The sample here was PBMCs, taken before any cancer treatment. These receptors all come from a man aged 40 to 70 with stage II squamous cell lung carcinoma.

The chain combines TRBV7-8 with TRBJ1-5, with D possibly matching TRBD1 (5 bases). V was pared by 5 bases and J by 6 bases, with 8 bases between. CDR1 and CDR2 from the germline V gene are SGHVS and FQNEAQ. This CDR3 region has 12 residues. Here the CDR3 DNA reads TGTGCCAGCAGCACGGGGGTTCAGCCCCAGCATTTT. Protein sequence: CASSTGVQPQHF.

The gene calls are TRBV7-9 and TRBJ1-1; 7 bases map to TRBD1. The CDR3 is made up of 16 amino acids. Germline V gene data show CDR1 as SEHNR and CDR2 as FQNEAQ (reference sequence). J was trimmed by 0 bases and V by 3 bases; bases with no gene match: 7. CDR3 in amino acids: CASSFRDRRLNTEAFF. CDR3 bases: TGTGCCAGCAGCTTCCGGGACAGAAGACTGAACACTGAAGCTTTCTTT.

The rearrangement joins TRBV5-5 to TRBJ2-7, with D unresolved. V lost 0 bases to trimming and J lost 0 bases, with 10 bases between them. Germline CDR1 is SGHKS and CDR2 is YYEKEE (reference sequence). This CDR3 contains 15 residues. This CDR3 reads CASSLEWVTSYEQYF. CDR3 nucleotides: TGTGCCAGCAGCTTGGAATGGGTTACCTCCTACGAGCAGTACTTC. Complete variable domain (other parts from reference TRBV5-5 and TRBJ2-7): DAGVTQSPTHLIKTRGQQVTLRCSPISGHKSVSWYQQVLGQGPQFIFQYYEKEERGRGNFPDRFSARQFPNYSSELNVNALLLGDSALYLCASSLEWVTSYEQYFGPGTRLTVT.

This chain connects TRBV30 to TRBJ1-2; D remains ambiguous. This CDR3 contains 13 residues. V was trimmed by 3 bases and J by 7 bases, leaving 15 bases between them. In germline, CDR1 is GTSNPN, CDR2 SVGIG (reference sequence). In DNA, the CDR3 is TGTGCCTGGAGAGGGCAGTTAAGGTCTGGCTACACCTTC. Translation gives CAWRGQLRSGYTF.

The chain has TRBV7-3 and TRBJ1-1, with D possibly matching TRBD1 (5 bases). The CDR3 covers 14 residues. Per the germline V gene, CDR1 is SGHTA and CDR2 is FQGTGA. With 2 bases removed from V and 0 bases from J, the gap between germline ends came to 7 bases. The CDR3 protein is CASSLGGMNTEAFF. CDR3 DNA sequence: TGTGCCAGCAGCTTAGGGGGGATGAACACTGAAGCTTTCTTT.

The rearrangement uses TRBV25-1 and TRBJ2-1; D remains unclear. From germline, CDR1 is MGHDK and CDR2 SYGVNS. Trimming took 6 bases from V and 9 from J, leaving 9 bases between them. The CDR3 consists of 11 residues. Here the CDR3 reads CASSLGGEQFF. Here the CDR3 DNA reads TGTGCCAGCAGCCTTGGTGGTGAGCAGTTCTTC. The full variable domain, completed using reference TRBV25-1 and TRBJ2-1, is EADIYQTPRYLVIGTGKKITLECSQTMGHDKMYWYQQDPGMELHLIHYSYGVNSTEKGDLSSESTVSRIRTEHFPLTLESARPSHTSQYLCASSLGGEQFFGPGTRLTVL.

The V call is TRBV28, the J call TRBJ2-3; possibly TRBD1 for D (5 bases). The germline gives CDR1 MDHEN, CDR2 SYDVKM. The CDR3 totals 12 residues. Trimming took off 6 bases at V and 6 bases at J, with 10 bases between the two ends. DNA of the CDR3: TGTGCCAGCAGCCTCAGGGTGGATACGCAGTATTTT. As protein: CASSLRVDTQYF.

This clone has just a few counts. The rearrangement joins TRBV28 to TRBJ2-7, with 10 bases identical to TRBD2. The CDR3 length is 14 residues. Trimming cost V 6 bases and J 5 bases; bases outside gene matches: 7. Germline lookup yields CDR1 MDHEN and CDR2 SYDVKM. The CDR3: CASSRSGGADEQYF. In DNA form, the CDR3 reads TGTGCCAGCAGCCGGAGCGGGGGGGCCGACGAGCAGTACTTC.

The chain's CDR3 is CASNSGGPSYEQYF. CDR3 sequence (DNA): TGTGCCAGTAATTCAGGGGGCCCATCTTACGAGCAGTACTTC. The V gene is TRBV19, the J gene TRBJ2-7, with 8 bases aligning to TRBD1. V lost 7 bases, J lost 4 bases, and 9 bases stayed unmatched. The CDR3 loop spans 14 amino acids. The germline CDR1 and CDR2 sequences are LNHDA and SQIVND (reference sequence).

This clone was picked up one time. The V and J genes are TRBV7-2 and TRBJ1-2; D call uncertain. CDR3 length equals 14 residues. Germline lookup yields CDR1 SGHTA and CDR2 FQGNSA. V was pared by 5 bases and J by 3 bases, with 13 bases between. For the CDR3, the DNA is TGTGCCAGCAGCAAACAAACAGTAGACTATGGCTACACCTTC. It yields the protein CASSKQTVDYGYTF.

This sequence joins TRBV27 and TRBJ2-1; the match to TRBD2 covers 9 bases. V was clipped by 8 bases and J by 11 bases; unmatched bases: 16. Germline V CDR1 and CDR2: MNHEY, SMNVEV (reference sequence). The CDR3 is 15 amino acids. CDR3 residues: CASCRRWASGVKQFF. CDR3 bases: TGTGCCAGCTGTAGGAGGTGGGCTAGCGGGGTGAAGCAGTTCTTC.

The chain employs TRBV5-1 and TRBJ2-1; D gene ambiguous. Germline V lookup: CDR1 SGHRS, CDR2 YFSETQ. The CDR3 length is 14 residues. The V gene lost 1 base and the J gene lost 4 bases, with 9 bases spanning the gap. The CDR3 sequence: CASSLSQTYNEQFF. Here the CDR3 DNA reads TGCGCCAGCAGCTTGTCACAGACATACAATGAGCAGTTCTTC.

On this clone: A read error may be the cause here, since a much bigger clone is one base away. Other DNA sequences in the same sample also yield this CDR3. The V gene is TRBV6-6, the J gene TRBJ1-1; tentative D call: TRBD1 (5 bases). The CDR3 has 11 residues. Germline CDR1 is MNHNY and CDR2 is SVGAGI (reference sequence). CDR3 loop: CASSGTVEAFF. The CDR3 DNA reads as TGTGCCAGCAGCGGGACCGTTGAAGCCTTCTTT.

The chain employs TRBV11-2 and TRBJ1-1, with D perhaps TRBD1 (6 bases). V was shortened by 1 base and J by 7 bases, with 19 bases between the two germline ends. The V gene's germline CDR1 is SGHAT and CDR2 FQNNGV. The CDR3 extends over 16 amino acids. The CDR3 loop reads CASSLGPISQGSEAFF. CDR3 coding DNA: TGTGCCAGCAGCTTAGGACCTATTTCCCAGGGGAGTGAAGCTTTCTTT.

The rearrangement links TRBV7-2 to TRBJ2-1, with D tentatively TRBD1 or TRBD2 (5 bases each). The CDR3 totals 13 residues. Trimming took 4 bases from V and 15 from J, leaving 19 bases between them. The V gene's germline CDR1 is SGHTA and CDR2 FQGNSA. The CDR3 sequence: CASSSGLIPAGFF. In DNA form, the CDR3 reads TGTGCCAGCAGCTCGGGGCTTATACCTGCCGGGTTCTTC. The full variable domain, completed using reference TRBV7-2 and TRBJ2-1, is GAGVSQSPSNKVTEKGKDVELRCDPISGHTALYWYRQSLGQGLEFLIYFQGNSAPDKSGLPSDRFSAERTGGSVSTLTIQRTQQEDSAVYLCASSSGLIPAGFFGPGTRLTVL.

The chain couples TRBV28 to TRBJ1-4; 10 bases match TRBD1. The CDR3 has 14 amino acids. Per the germline V gene, CDR1 is MDHEN and CDR2 is SYDVKM. The V segment lost 7 bases and the J segment 7 bases; nucleotides outside the gene matches: 6. Written as DNA, the CDR3 is TGTGCCAGCATAGGGACAGGGGAAGGTGAAAAACTGTTTTTT. It encodes CASIGTGEGEKLFF.

This clone showed up just a few times. J is TRBJ1-1 and V is TRBV18; D is uncertain. V was trimmed by 3 bases and J by 0 bases, leaving 8 bases between them. Germline values: CDR1 KGHSH, CDR2 LQKENI. This CDR3 is 14 amino acids long. Here the CDR3 DNA reads TGTGCCAGCTCACCCAAGGAGTTGAACACTGAAGCTTTCTTT. It is translated as CASSPKELNTEAFF.

This clone was recorded many times. The chain is built from TRBV5-5 and TRBJ1-4, with 12 bases aligning to TRBD1. The germline gives CDR1 SGHKS, CDR2 YYEKEE (reference sequence). Unmatched junction bases numbered 5, after V lost 4 bases and J lost 7 bases. The CDR3 is 15 amino acids. The CDR3 region is CASSQWGQGAEKLFF. In DNA, the CDR3 is TGTGCCAGCAGCCAATGGGGACAGGGGGCTGAAAAACTGTTTTTT.

The V and J genes are TRBV6-6 and TRBJ1-2; D gene unclear. Germline V gene sequence: CDR1 MNHNY, CDR2 SVGAGI (reference sequence). V was clipped by 2 bases and J by 8 bases, with 15 bases between them. The CDR3 is 14 residues long. In nucleotides, the CDR3 is TGTGCCAGCAGTTACGGGGAGCGAGGGTCGGGCTACACCTTC. Translated, it gives CASSYGERGSGYTF.

The genes are TRBV5-4 and TRBJ2-7; D is unresolved. V was pared by 5 bases and J by 6 bases, with 12 bases between. The germline CDR1 and CDR2 sequences are SGHNT and YYREEE (reference sequence). CDR3 length: 12 amino acids. CDR3 amino acids: CASSLDGVEQYF. The CDR3 region has the DNA TGTGCCAGCAGTTTAGACGGAGTCGAGCAGTACTTC.

The chain joins TRBV9 to TRBJ2-3; no firm D call. V lost 4 bases, J lost 2 bases, and 11 bases lay in between. From germline, CDR1 is SGDLS and CDR2 YYNGEE. The CDR3 consists of 14 residues. CDR3 sequence reads: CASSIRSDTDTQYF. The CDR3 region has the DNA TGTGCCAGCAGCATCAGGTCTGACACAGATACGCAGTATTTT.

This clone has a count of ten or more. The J gene is TRBJ2-1, the V gene TRBV19; 11 nucleotides line up with TRBD2. J was trimmed by 10 bases and V by 3 bases; bases with no gene match: 8. The CDR3 is 15 amino acids. Germline V CDR1 and CDR2: LNHDA, SQIVND (reference sequence). CDR3: CASSITSGSPSEQFF. CDR3 sequence (DNA): TGTGCCAGTAGTATCACTAGCGGGAGCCCATCCGAGCAGTTCTTC.

The chain has TRBV12-5 and TRBJ2-1; 9 bases align to TRBD2. The V segment lost 1 base and the J segment 8 bases; nucleotides outside the gene matches: 9. CDR3 length: 16 amino acids. Germline values: CDR1 LGHNT, CDR2 FRNRAP. The CDR3 is CASGLAAGTSTYEQFF. The DNA for the CDR3 is TGTGCTAGTGGTTTGGCCGCCGGGACTAGCACTTATGAGCAGTTCTTC.

In its sample, this clone was seen once. The chain combines TRBV28 with TRBJ2-5; 16 nucleotides agree with TRBD2. V lost 4 bases and J lost 10; bases outside the gene matches: 6. The CDR3 contains 15 residues. The germline V gene encodes CDR1 MDHEN and CDR2 SYDVKM. CDR3 nucleotide sequence: TGTGCCAGCAGTTCCGGGACTAGCGGGGGGGGAGACCAGTACTTC. The encoded protein is CASSSGTSGGGDQYF.

J is TRBJ1-1 and V is TRBV28; tentatively, D is TRBD1 (6 bases). The CDR3 covers 16 residues. From germline, CDR1 is MDHEN and CDR2 SYDVKM. The V end lost 8 bases, the J end lost 0 bases, and 19 bases lay between the germline ends. CDR3 nucleotides: TGTGCCAGCGGTTCCACAGGGAGGAGGATGAACACTGAAGCTTTCTTT. Amino acid sequence: CASGSTGRRMNTEAFF.

This sequence joins TRBV2 and TRBJ2-5; D perhaps matches TRBD2 (6 bases). The DNA matches TRBJ2-7 better at its end, which makes the J call doubtful. CDR1 SNHLY and CDR2 FYNNEI come from the germline V gene. The CDR3 covers 14 residues. CDR3 sequence reads: CASSPGTWGDEQYF. CDR3 sequence (DNA): TGTGCCAGCAGCCCCGGGACTTGGGGAGACGAGCAGTACTTC.

The chain is built from TRBV6-5 and TRBJ1-3; TRBD1 might be the D (5 bases). The CDR3 runs to 15 residues. The V gene lost 8 bases and the J gene lost 0 bases, with 14 bases spanning the gap. Germline V CDR1 and CDR2: MNHEY, SVGAGI. The CDR3 sequence: CASHQGFFSGNTIYF. CDR3 DNA sequence: TGTGCCAGCCACCAGGGTTTCTTCTCTGGAAACACCATATATTTT.

The chain combines TRBV19 with TRBJ2-2; D may be TRBD1 (7 bases). The CDR3 consists of 15 residues. Trimming took off 1 base at V and 6 bases at J, with 12 bases between the two ends. The germline gives CDR1 LNHDA, CDR2 SQIVND (reference sequence). CDR3 amino acids: CASSIAGGTAGELFF. CDR3 nucleotide sequence: TGTGCCAGTAGTATAGCTGGGGGGACAGCCGGGGAGCTGTTTTTT.

The chain recombines TRBV10-3 with TRBJ1-2; no clear D. This CDR3 contains 12 residues. Trimming removed 2 bases at V and 8 bases at J, with 9 bases between. Germline lookup yields CDR1 ENHRY and CDR2 SYGVKD. DNA for the CDR3: TGTGCCATCAGTGAGCAGAAAGGGGGCTACACCTTC. Its translation is CAISEQKGGYTF.

This chain uses TRBV14 with TRBJ1-1; D gene uncertain. V lost 4 bases and J 6 bases, leaving 18 bases between the germline ends. This CDR3 contains 15 residues. CDR1 is SGHDN, CDR2 FVKESK, per germline. CDR3 protein: CASSPGWAAMAEAFF. The CDR3 nucleotides read TGTGCCAGCAGCCCTGGGTGGGCGGCGATGGCTGAAGCTTTCTTT.

This clone was recorded only once. The chain links TRBV4-3 to TRBJ2-1; no firm D call. Trimming removed 5 bases at V and 0 bases at J, with 11 bases between. CDR3 length: 15 residues. Looked up from germline, CDR1 is LGHNA and CDR2 is YSLEER. CDR3 amino acids: CASSYGWRSYNEQFF. The CDR3 DNA is TGCGCCAGCAGCTACGGGTGGCGCTCCTACAATGAGCAGTTCTTC.

V gene TRBV5-1 combines with J gene TRBJ2-1; a weak D match, TRBD2 (5 bases). Germline-derived CDR1 and CDR2 are SGHRS and YFSETQ. V was shortened by 0 bases and J by 2 bases, with 9 bases between the two germline ends. The CDR3 loop spans 15 amino acids. The CDR3, as DNA: TGCGCCAGCAGCTTGGATGGACTCGCCTACAATGAGCAGTTCTTC. It specifies CASSLDGLAYNEQFF.